Below, 2 T cell receptor beta chains from the same sample are listed, as sequenced in a study of T cell responses to AZD1222 COVID-19 vaccine. Repertoires were generated with immunoSEQ multiplex PCR, while TCRdb's copy carries only in-frame clones and drops some. The table shows 150,000 to 200,000 clones, with around 92% occurring only once. Specimen: peripheral blood, collected on day 0 of AZD1222 vaccination. Receptors were obtained from an adult in good health.

The rearrangement joins TRBV15 to TRBJ1-2; TRBD1 might be the D (5 bases). This CDR3 region has 17 residues. The ends were cut back, 3 bases at V and 7 bases at J, with 24 bases in the middle. Germline V gene sequence: CDR1 LNHNV, CDR2 YYDKDF (reference sequence). The CDR3 nucleotides are TGTGCCACCAGCAGGAGGTGCGGGGCCTGGGGGTTATGTGGCTACACCTTC. It translates to CATSRRCGAWGLCGYTF.

The V call is TRBV1, the J call TRBJ2-3; whether TRBD1, the table's D call, matches the DNA was not checked. TRBV1 has pseudogene status. The CDR3 totals 15 residues. The CDR3 region is CTSSLEQGYTDTQYF. The CDR3 coding sequence is TGCACCAGCAGCCTCGAACAGGGATACACAGATACGCAGTATTTT.